Below, one T cell receptor (beta chain) is given with its context. This clonotype appeared many times. Its antigen target is currently unknown. No base quality values were provided; no much bigger clone lies one nucleotide off. The data are from a study of Graves' ophthalmopathy and Graves' hyperthyroidism (dated by TCRdb to the late 2010s). With regard to the full study: Peripheral blood samples were taken at the time of initial diagnosis, before any treatment was given. An independent validation cohort comprised under 20 hyperthyroidism patients and over 15 patients who later progressed from hyperthyroidism to ophthalmopathy. In several hyperthyroidism patients, the T-cell repertoire of thyroid tissue was compared with the T-cell repertoire of blood. To explore V-J signatures that distinguish ophthalmopathy from hyperthyroidism, a discovery set of about a hundred patients was enrolled, made up of 40 to 45 with ophthalmopathy and under 65 with stable hyperthyroidism. For training and testing, the approximately 92 patients in the discovery cohort were randomly divided in a 7:3 ratio. In total, approximately 140 blood samples were TCR-sequenced: some 40 ophthalmopathy, roughly 77 hyperthyroidism and approximately 17 hyperthyroidism-to-ophthalmopathy patients. The study used signatures of the TCR beta repertoire to tell Graves' ophthalmopathy apart from Graves' hyperthyroidism and to predict which patients would progress to ophthalmopathy. Following sampling, methimazole starting at 30 mg daily was administered to hyperthyroidism patients, and high-dose intravenous methylprednisolone was administered to ophthalmopathy patients. Study-level results and caveats: Ophthalmopathy was separated from stable hyperthyroidism by the 13-signature model with about 88% sensitivity and around 81% specificity in cross-validation and with 80%/75% in the test set. No statistical method was used to set the sample size in advance, and the investigators knew which group each participant was assigned to. In validation, the model predicted ophthalmopathy progression with 55% to 71% sensitivity and 72.22% specificity; some 13 predicted patients were CT-confirmed with GO in a median of approximately six months. Among expanded thyroid clonotypes with frequency above 0.001, most also showed up in blood, which suggests that blood repertoires may reflect the thyroid immune response.

The CDR3 starts with the cysteine, ends with the phenylalanine, and has 12 residues. The entry retains the CDR3 DNA only, 36 bases that are in frame from base 1. The junction shows trimming of 1 base on V and 5 bases on J, plus 8 bases between the germline ends. Reading the germline V gene (reference sequence) gives CDR1 DFQATT and CDR2 SNEGSKA. Hyperthyroidism was defined as stable when no progression to ophthalmopathy occurred within 18 months of follow-up. Hyperthyroidism patients were newly diagnosed, were aged 18 to 65 years, and had a disease duration under 2 months. Anyone with other autoimmune diseases, uncontrolled infections, pregnancy or lactation was excluded from the study. Diagnosis was based on clinical symptoms, serum thyroxine, TRAb, thyroid ultrasound and orbital computed tomography. Using Ficoll-Paque density gradient centrifugation, PBMCs were isolated from 8.5 to 10 ml of fresh peripheral blood. Total RNA was extracted using Trizol reagent, and RNA quality was checked on an Agilent 2100 Bioanalyzer.

TCR beta CDR3 regions were amplified from RNA transcripts for repertoire sequencing. The first round of RT-PCR was done with HTBI primers and the Qiagen OneStep RT-PCR kit, and was followed by a second round of multiplex PCR, then size selection and purification. Libraries were sequenced on an Illumina HiSeq2000 using paired-end 100 bp reads. Processing in the source paper ran as follows. SOAPnuke was used to process the reads, throwing out any read that had adapters, had uncalled bases, had a mean Phred below 15, or lacked an exact constant-primer or identifier match. COPE v1.2.5 was used to merge high-quality paired reads. Each unique nucleotide sequence was treated as a clonotype, and MiTCR v1.1 was used to align the clonotypes to the IMGT TRB V, D and J references. Only V-J combinations with frequency above 0.0001 were analysed, covering about 99% of repertoires. A TCR clonal expansion and chaos score per V-J combination was defined as the ratio of F50 clonal expansion to chaos observed in the TCRdist matrix. Welch's t-statistics and random forest were used to reduce the features to approximately 13 V-J combinations, which were then used as input to a naive Bayes classifier. The similarity between thyroid and blood repertoires was quantified using the Morisita-Horn index. TCRdb ran its own pipeline on the public reads, namely fastp trimming at Q25 and MiXCR clone calling, and kept in-frame beta chains. Merged by CDR3 protein, the rows form single entries marked with the most common genes and DNA. The V and J calls shown here were made by TCRdb, not taken from the authors' results. The sample data list about 400,000 distinct CDR3 sequences, and under 25% of these were observed just once. Roughly 3% of the sample is in the top ten clones.

The sequence links TRBV20-1 to TRBJ2-5; the D gene is not confidently resolved. The receptor was isolated from a woman between 18 and 30 years old with stable Graves' hyperthyroidism. Donor details come from another sample of the same person, matched by shared clones. The sample comprised peripheral blood. This receptor has the CDR3 CSARVKIETQYF. Here is the DNA: TGCAGTGCTAGAGTGAAAATTGAGACCCAGTACTTC.